Each of the 21 T cell receptor beta chains below was sequenced from the same sample in a study of cytomegalovirus exposure and HLA in healthy donors. Libraries were prepared by immunoSEQ multiplex PCR; TCRdb keeps only in-frame clonotypes and omits some of them. This table holds 130,000 to 150,000 clones, more than 80% found once. The sample taken for sequencing was PBMCs. The receptors here all came from a woman younger than 45 in good health and CMV-seropositive.

The chain has TRBV28 and TRBJ2-1, with 8 bases aligning to TRBD1. The germline V gene has CDR1 MDHEN and CDR2 SYDVKM. The V and J ends lost 7 bases and 10 bases, in that order; junction bases with no gene match: 24. This CDR3 is 18 amino acids long. The CDR3 region is CASTLRAGRQGASLEQFF. DNA for the CDR3: TGTGCCAGCACCTTAAGGGCGGGGCGGCAGGGGGCATCGTTGGAGCAGTTCTTC. Variable domain in full (rest from reference TRBV28 and TRBJ2-1): DVKVTQSSRYLVKRTGEKVFLECVQDMDHENMFWYRQDPGLGLRLIYFSYDVKMKEKGDIPEGYSVSREKKERFSLILESASTNQTSMYLCASTLRAGRQGASLEQFFGPGTRLTVL.

The chain has TRBV4-2 and TRBJ2-1; a possible D gene is TRBD2 (5 bases). The germline V gene has CDR1 LGHNA and CDR2 YNFKEQ. This CDR3 comprises 14 residues. V was trimmed by 0 bases and J by 7 bases, leaving 10 bases between them. For the CDR3, the DNA is TGTGCCAGCAGCCAAGACTTAACTAGGAATGAGCAGTTCTTC. It encodes CASSQDLTRNEQFF.

This rearrangement joins TRBV5-1 to TRBJ2-1; TRBD2 matches at 8 bases. Germline V CDR1 and CDR2: SGHRS, YFSETQ. V dropped 0 bases and J dropped 4; count of bases not matched to a gene: 6. The CDR3 has 16 residues. CDR3 amino acids: CASSLVAGNFYNEQFF. In nucleotides, the CDR3 is TGCGCCAGCAGCTTGGTAGCGGGAAACTTTTACAATGAGCAGTTCTTC.

This clone was detected only a few times. V is TRBV28 and J is TRBJ1-1; D remains unclear. Trimming pared 5 bases from V and 6 bases from J, leaving 10 bases between. Germline V lookup: CDR1 MDHEN, CDR2 SYDVKM. The CDR3 covers 12 residues. The CDR3 region is CASSGRAAEAFF. The CDR3 DNA follows: TGTGCCAGCAGTGGGCGGGCTGCTGAAGCTTTCTTT.

The chain uses TRBV11-2 and TRBJ2-3; 8 bases line up with TRBD2. The CDR3 covers 15 residues. Germline CDR1 SGHAT, CDR2 FQNNGV. The V segment lost 1 base and the J segment 1 base; nucleotides outside the gene matches: 1. The CDR3 coding sequence is TGTGCCAGCAGCTTAGGCGGGAGGCGCACAGATACGCAGTATTTT. This encodes CASSLGGRRTDTQYF.

The chain joins TRBV6-4 to TRBJ2-3; 9 bases agree with TRBD1. CDR3 length equals 15 residues. With V trimmed by 3 bases and J by 0 bases, 1 base remained unmatched. CDR1 is MRHNA and CDR2 is SNTAGT in the germline V gene. Written as DNA, the CDR3 is TGTGCCAGCAGTGAGACAGGGGGTAGCACAGATACGCAGTATTTT. It codes for CASSETGGSTDTQYF.

The rearrangement uses TRBV2 and TRBJ2-7; 10 bases are shared with TRBD1. The germline V gene has CDR1 SNHLY and CDR2 FYNNEI. Unmatched junction bases numbered 9, after V lost 6 bases and J lost 4 bases. The CDR3 extends over 15 amino acids. CDR3 in amino acids: CASRRSGQGLYEQYF. The CDR3 DNA reads TGTGCCAGCAGGCGATCGGGACAGGGGCTATACGAGCAGTACTTC.

The CDR3: CASSASPNTGELFF. The DNA for the CDR3 is TGCGCCAGCAGTGCTAGTCCCAACACCGGGGAGCTGTTTTTT. The chain combines TRBV10-1 with TRBJ2-2; D is undetermined. This CDR3 has 14 residues. From germline, CDR1 is WNHNN and CDR2 SYGVQD (reference sequence). V was cut by 4 bases and J by 2 bases, with 8 bases left in between.

The genes are TRBV4-2 and TRBJ2-7; 9 nucleotides line up with TRBD1. V lost 5 bases to trimming and J lost 5 bases; unmatched junction nucleotides: 7. The CDR3 is made up of 14 amino acids. Germline CDR1 is LGHNA and CDR2 is YNFKEQ. CDR3: CASSIHGTGNEQYF. For the CDR3, the DNA is TGTGCCAGCAGCATTCACGGGACAGGGAACGAGCAGTACTTC.

The rearrangement links TRBV19 to TRBJ2-7; weak D call: TRBD1 (6 bases). Germline CDR1 reads LNHDA; CDR2 reads SQIVND (reference sequence). V was pared by 8 bases and J by 2 bases, with 19 bases between. The CDR3 totals 15 residues. The CDR3 spells CASGLSAGVAYEQYF. Written as DNA, the CDR3 is TGTGCCAGTGGACTCTCGGCAGGGGTAGCCTACGAGCAGTACTTC.

As DNA, the CDR3 is TGTGCCAGCAGCAAGGGACTTTCATCCTACGAGCAGTACTTC. Translating gives CASSKGLSSYEQYF. The rearrangement joins TRBV5-8 to TRBJ2-7; TRBD2 is a possible D gene (6 bases). V was clipped by 4 bases and J by 1 base, with 12 bases between them. CDR3 length: 14 residues. Germline CDR1 and CDR2: SGHTS and YDEGEE.

In its sample, this clone was seen a few times. The chain links TRBV27 to TRBJ2-7; D might be TRBD1 (6 bases). V was clipped by 3 bases and J by 6 bases, with 12 bases between them. Germline values: CDR1 MNHEY, CDR2 SMNVEV (reference sequence). This CDR3 comprises 13 residues. This CDR3 reads CASSFRQGFEQYF. CDR3 nucleotides: TGTGCCAGCAGTTTCAGGCAGGGGTTCGAGCAGTACTTC.

V and J are TRBV19 and TRBJ2-7; tentatively, D is TRBD1 (6 bases). Germline V gives CDR1 LNHDA, CDR2 SQIVND (reference sequence). The V end was cut by 6 bases, the J end by 4 bases, with 13 bases between. The CDR3 totals 13 residues. CDR3 in amino acids: CASSRDQGYEQYF. DNA for the CDR3: TGTGCCAGTAGCAGGGATCAGGGGTACGAGCAGTACTTC.

The chain carries TRBV7-9 and TRBJ2-2; 8 positions agree with TRBD2. V shed 0 bases and J 7 bases; nucleotides not matched to a gene: 1. Germline values: CDR1 SEHNR, CDR2 FQNEAQ (reference sequence). There are 14 residues in the CDR3. CDR3 DNA: TGTGCCAGCAGCTTAGCGACTAGCGTCGGGGAGCTGTTTTTT. This translates into CASSLATSVGELFF.

This clone was seen only a few times. The V and J genes are TRBV18 and TRBJ2-2; D remains unclear. The CDR3 extends over 13 amino acids. V lost 1 base and J lost 5, with 5 bases in between. Germline CDR1 reads KGHSH; CDR2 reads LQKENI. In DNA form, the CDR3 reads TGTGCCAGCTCACCACGAGGAACCGGGGAGCTGTTTTTT. Encoded protein: CASSPRGTGELFF.

The V call is TRBV12-2, the J call TRBJ2-1; no DNA check was done on the table's D call, TRBD2. TRBV12-2 is a pseudogene. The CDR3 loop spans 13 amino acids. The CDR3 DNA reads as TGTGCAAGTCGCTTAGATCGGGGTTCGTGGCAGTTCTTC. Translated, it gives CASRLDRGSWQFF.

The V and J genes are TRBV7-2 and TRBJ2-1; D ambiguous. The V end was cut by 5 bases, the J end by 8 bases, with 22 bases between. The CDR3 contains 16 residues. CDR1 is SGHTA and CDR2 is FQGNSA in the germline V gene. This CDR3 reads CASSNENSKSSDEQFF. CDR3 coding DNA: TGTGCCAGCAGCAATGAGAATAGTAAGAGCAGCGATGAGCAGTTCTTC.

This clone was seen a few times. The chain joins TRBV21-1 to TRBJ1-2; the table's D call, TRBD1, has no DNA check behind it. TRBV21-1 corresponds to a pseudogene. This CDR3 is 16 amino acids long. In nucleotides, the CDR3 is TGTGCCAGCGGCAAACAGGGGGAGGAAGGGGACTATGGCTACACCTTC. This encodes CASGKQGEEGDYGYTF.

The genes are TRBV9 and TRBJ1-2; TRBD1 agrees at 8 bases. Trimming removed 2 bases from V and 4 bases from J; junction bases left unmatched: 7. Germline values: CDR1 SGDLS, CDR2 YYNGEE. The CDR3 sequence is 15 residues long. CDR3 bases: TGTGCCAGCAGCGTTTCGACAGGGGCAGGCTATGGCTACACCTTC. It yields the protein CASSVSTGAGYGYTF. The variable domain in full, completed from reference TRBV9 and TRBJ1-2, reads DSGVTQTPKHLITATGQRVTLRCSPRSGDLSVYWYQQSLDQGLQFLIQYYNGEERAKGNILERFSAQQFPDLHSELNLSSLELGDSALYFCASSVSTGAGYGYTFGSGTRLTVV.

J is TRBJ2-4 and V is TRBV4-1; 7 nucleotides agree with TRBD1. This CDR3 has 20 residues. Unmatched junction bases numbered 17, after V lost 3 bases and J lost 0 bases. Germline CDR1 MGHRA, CDR2 YSYEKL. The CDR3, as DNA: TGCGCCAGCAGCCATTTTCAGGGGGTAGTGGGGCCTGTAGCCAAAAACATTCAGTACTTC. Protein: CASSHFQGVVGPVAKNIQYF.

This clone was seen a single time. This chain connects TRBV5-1 to TRBJ2-2; D uncertain. The V end was cut by 0 bases, the J end by 0 bases, with 6 bases between. CDR1 is SGHRS, CDR2 YFSETQ, per germline. The CDR3 is 15 residues long. The CDR3 region has the DNA TGCGCCAGCAGCTTGGGACACGCGAACACCGGGGAGCTGTTTTTT. Amino acids: CASSLGHANTGELFF.